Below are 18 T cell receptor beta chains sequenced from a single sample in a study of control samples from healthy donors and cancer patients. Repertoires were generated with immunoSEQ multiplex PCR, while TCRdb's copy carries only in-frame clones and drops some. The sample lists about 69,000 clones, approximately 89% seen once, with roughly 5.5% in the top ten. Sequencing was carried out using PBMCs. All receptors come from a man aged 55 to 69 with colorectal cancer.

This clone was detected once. CDR3 loop: CASSPASGHSGNTIYF. In nucleotides, the CDR3 is TGCGCCAGCAGCCCCGCCTCGGGCCACTCTGGAAACACCATATATTTT. This rearrangement joins TRBV5-1 to TRBJ1-3; D gene unclear. Germline V gene lookup returns CDR1 SGHRS and CDR2 YFSETQ. The ends were cut back, 4 bases at V and 0 bases at J, with 14 bases in the middle. The CDR3 spans 16 residues.

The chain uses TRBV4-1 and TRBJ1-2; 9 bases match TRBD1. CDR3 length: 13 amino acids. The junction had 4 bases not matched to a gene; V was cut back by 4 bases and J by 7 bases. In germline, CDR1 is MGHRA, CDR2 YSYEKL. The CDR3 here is CASSPTGGGGYTF. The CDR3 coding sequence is TGCGCCAGCAGCCCGACAGGGGGAGGTGGCTACACCTTC.

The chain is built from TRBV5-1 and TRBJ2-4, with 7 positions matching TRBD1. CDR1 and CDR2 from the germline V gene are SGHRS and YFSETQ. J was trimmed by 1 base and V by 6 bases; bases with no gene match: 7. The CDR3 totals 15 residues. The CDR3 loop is CASMTGSTAKNIQYF. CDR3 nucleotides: TGCGCCAGCATGACAGGGAGCACGGCCAAAAACATTCAGTACTTC.

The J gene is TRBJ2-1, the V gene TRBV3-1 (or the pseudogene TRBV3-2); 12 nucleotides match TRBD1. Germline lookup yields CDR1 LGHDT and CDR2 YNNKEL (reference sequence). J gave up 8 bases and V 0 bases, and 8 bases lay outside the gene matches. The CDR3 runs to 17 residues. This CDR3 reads CASSQDRGTGGRDEQFF. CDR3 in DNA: TGTGCCAGCAGCCAAGATAGAGGGACAGGGGGCCGGGATGAGCAGTTCTTC.

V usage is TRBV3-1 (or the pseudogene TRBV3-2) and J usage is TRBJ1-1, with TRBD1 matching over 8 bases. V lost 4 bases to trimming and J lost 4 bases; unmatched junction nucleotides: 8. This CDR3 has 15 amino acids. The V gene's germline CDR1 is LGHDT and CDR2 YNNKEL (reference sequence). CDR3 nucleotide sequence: TGTGCCAGCAGCCCCGGACAGGGATTTGGCACTGAAGCTTTCTTT. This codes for CASSPGQGFGTEAFF.

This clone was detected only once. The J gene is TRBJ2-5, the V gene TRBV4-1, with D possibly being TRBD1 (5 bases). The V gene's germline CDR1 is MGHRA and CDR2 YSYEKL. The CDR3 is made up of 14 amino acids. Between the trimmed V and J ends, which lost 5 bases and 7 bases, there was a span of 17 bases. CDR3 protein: CASSYSDMLSTQYF. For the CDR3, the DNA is TGCGCCAGCAGCTACTCGGACATGTTATCGACCCAGTACTTC.

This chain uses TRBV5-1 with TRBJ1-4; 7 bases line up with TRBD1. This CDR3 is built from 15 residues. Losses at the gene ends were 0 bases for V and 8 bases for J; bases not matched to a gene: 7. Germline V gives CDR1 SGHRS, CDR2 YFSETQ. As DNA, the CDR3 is TGCGCCAGCAGCTTGGCACAGGGGCCCTACGAAAAACTGTTTTTT. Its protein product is CASSLAQGPYEKLFF.

CDR3 in DNA: TGTGCCAGCAGCCATGGACAGGGAGCCAAAAACATTCAGTACTTC. Its protein product is CASSHGQGAKNIQYF. This sequence joins TRBV11-3 and TRBJ2-4, with 8 bases aligning to TRBD1. CDR3 length: 15 amino acids. Germline V CDR1 and CDR2: SGHNT, YENEEA. V lost 5 bases, J lost 0 bases, and 3 bases stayed unmatched.

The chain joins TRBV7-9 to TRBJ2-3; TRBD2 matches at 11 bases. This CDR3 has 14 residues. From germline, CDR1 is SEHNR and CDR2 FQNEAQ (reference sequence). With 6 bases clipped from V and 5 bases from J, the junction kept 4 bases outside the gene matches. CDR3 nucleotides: TGTGCCAGCAGTACGACTAGCGGGGTAGATACGCAGTATTTT. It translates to CASSTTSGVDTQYF.

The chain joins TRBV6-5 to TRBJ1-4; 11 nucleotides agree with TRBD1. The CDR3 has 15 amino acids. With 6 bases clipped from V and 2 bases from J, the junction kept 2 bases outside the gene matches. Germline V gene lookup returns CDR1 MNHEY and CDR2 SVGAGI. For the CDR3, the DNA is TGTGCCAGCAGGGACAGGGGGCTGACTAATGAAAAACTGTTTTTT. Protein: CASRDRGLTNEKLFF.

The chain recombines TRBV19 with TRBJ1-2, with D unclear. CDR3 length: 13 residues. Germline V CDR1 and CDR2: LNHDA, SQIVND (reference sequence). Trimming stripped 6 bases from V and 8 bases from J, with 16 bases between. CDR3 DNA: TGTGCCAGTAGCTGGGAGGGTTTTGGCGGCTACACCTTC. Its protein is CASSWEGFGGYTF.

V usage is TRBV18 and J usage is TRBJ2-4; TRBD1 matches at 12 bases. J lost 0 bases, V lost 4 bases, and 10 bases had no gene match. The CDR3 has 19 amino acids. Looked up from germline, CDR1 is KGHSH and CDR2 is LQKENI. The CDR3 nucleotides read TGTGCCAGCTCACGACTCGGGACAGGGGGCGAGGCAGCCAAAAACATTCAGTACTTC. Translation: CASSRLGTGGEAAKNIQYF.

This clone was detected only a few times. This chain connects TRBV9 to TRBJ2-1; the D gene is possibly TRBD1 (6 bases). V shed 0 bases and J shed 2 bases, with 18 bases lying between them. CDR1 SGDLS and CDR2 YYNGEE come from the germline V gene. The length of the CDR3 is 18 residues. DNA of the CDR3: TGTGCCAGCAGCGTAGCTACATACAGGGCAGAAACCTACAATGAGCAGTTCTTC. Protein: CASSVATYRAETYNEQFF.

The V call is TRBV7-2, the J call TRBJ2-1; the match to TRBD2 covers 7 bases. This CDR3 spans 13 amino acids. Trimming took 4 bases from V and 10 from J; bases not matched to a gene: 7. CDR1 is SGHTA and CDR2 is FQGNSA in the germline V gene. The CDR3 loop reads CASSSIWGGEQFF. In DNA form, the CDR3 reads TGTGCCAGCAGCTCGATCTGGGGGGGGGAGCAGTTCTTC.

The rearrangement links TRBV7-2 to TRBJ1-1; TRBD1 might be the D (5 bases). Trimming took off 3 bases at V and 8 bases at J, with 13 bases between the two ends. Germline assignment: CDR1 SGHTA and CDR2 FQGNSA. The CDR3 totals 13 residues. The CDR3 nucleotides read TGTGCCAGCAGCTTGCTTCCGGGGACGGAAGCTTTCTTT. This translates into CASSLLPGTEAFF.

DNA for the CDR3: TGTGCCAGCACTGGAGGGACAGAGGGCTATGGCTACACCTTC. Translation: CASTGGTEGYGYTF. V and J are TRBV6-5 and TRBJ1-2; 7 bases fit TRBD1. Germline assignment: CDR1 MNHEY and CDR2 SVGAGI. CDR3 length equals 14 residues. Trimming removed 7 bases from V and 4 bases from J; junction bases left unmatched: 9.

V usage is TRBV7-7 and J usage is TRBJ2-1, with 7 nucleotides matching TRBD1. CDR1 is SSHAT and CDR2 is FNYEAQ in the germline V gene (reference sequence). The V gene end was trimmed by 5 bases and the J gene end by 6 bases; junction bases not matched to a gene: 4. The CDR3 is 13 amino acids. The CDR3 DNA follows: TGTGCCAGCAGCCGCGCAGGGGGCAATGAGCAGTTCTTC. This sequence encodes CASSRAGGNEQFF.

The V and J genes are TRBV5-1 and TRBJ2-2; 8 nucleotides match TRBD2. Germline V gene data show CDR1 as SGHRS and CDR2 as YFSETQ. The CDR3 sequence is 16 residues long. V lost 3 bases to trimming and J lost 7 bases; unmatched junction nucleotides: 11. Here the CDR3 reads CASSSKPGGADGELFF. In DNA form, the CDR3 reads TGCGCCAGCAGCTCCAAACCCGGGGGGGCCGACGGGGAGCTGTTTTTT. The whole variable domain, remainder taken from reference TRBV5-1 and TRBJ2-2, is KAGVTQTPRYLIKTRGQQVTLSCSPISGHRSVSWYQQTPGQGLQFLFEYFSETQRNKGNFPGRFSGRQFSNSRSEMNVSTLELGDSALYLCASSSKPGGADGELFFGEGSRLTVL.